One sample yielded the 3 T cell receptor beta chains listed below, sequenced in a study of blood T cell repertoires in COVID-19. Clones were sequenced by immunoSEQ multiplex PCR, and TCRdb holds only the in-frame ones, with some missing. This table holds about 35,000 clones, 87% found once. Sequencing was done on a sample of peripheral blood. The receptors shown here come from a human donor in a cohort sampled during active COVID-19.

This clone was recorded a few times. The chain recombines TRBV3-1 (or the pseudogene TRBV3-2) with TRBJ1-1; TRBD1 might be the D (6 bases). The CDR3 loop spans 15 amino acids. Germline CDR1 and CDR2: LGHDT and YNNKEL (reference sequence). Trimming took off 0 bases at V and 8 bases at J, with 16 bases between the two ends. The CDR3 reads CASSQDRWGRGEAFF. CDR3 bases: TGTGCCAGCAGCCAAGATCGTTGGGGGCGCGGGGAAGCTTTCTTT.

This clone occurred once. One junction end does not reproduce the germline sequence, and a read error may be involved. This chain connects TRBV5-1 to TRBJ2-2, with D hard to call. Germline assignment: CDR1 SGHRS and CDR2 YFSETQ. This CDR3 contains 13 residues. This CDR3 is CASSLRNSGELFF. CDR3 in DNA: TGCGCCAGCAGCTTGCGCAACAGCGGGGAGCTGTTTTTT.

The V gene is TRBV4-3, the J gene TRBJ1-4; 7 bases are a match to TRBD1. V dropped 3 bases and J dropped 4; count of bases not matched to a gene: 8. The V gene's germline CDR1 is LGHNA and CDR2 YSLEER. The CDR3 has 16 residues. CDR3 sequence (DNA): TGCGCCAGCAGCCAGGTCGGGGGACAGTATAATGAAAAACTGTTTTTT. It is translated as CASSQVGGQYNEKLFF.